The sequence of this TCR beta chain was determined in a study of OX40 agonist ivuxolimab in advanced cancers. Study results and limitations: CD8+ T cells were the subset that, on average, had more expanded clones than CD4+.

CDR1 is SEHNR, CDR2 FQNEAQ, per germline (reference sequence). CDR3 length: 14 amino acids. With 5 bases removed from V and 1 base from J, the gap between germline ends came to 8 bases. Using immunoSEQ multiplex PCR, the repertoire was profiled, and TCRdb retains in-frame clones only, with some absent. The repertoire includes some 140,000 clones, around 93% of them detected once, and roughly 1% sits in the top ten. In this sample, this clone turned up a few times. The antigen remains undetermined. Material: CD4+ or CD8+ T cells sorted from blood, obtained in a trial of the OX40 agonist ivuxolimab. The rearrangement joins TRBV7-9 to TRBJ1-4, with TRBD1 as a possible D gene (5 bases). The clonotype was recovered from an adult with an advanced solid tumor such as melanoma, head and neck, liver or kidney cancer. CDR3 sequence (DNA): TGTGCCAGCAGCCCAGGGAGAACTAATGAAAAACTGTTTTTT. Translation gives CASSPGRTNEKLFF.